The clone carrying this T cell receptor (beta chain) was recorded a few times. Its specificity is not known. This sample was included in a study of cytomegalovirus exposure and HLA in healthy donors. Study-wide findings and caveats: Later findings reportedly placed an Asian-associated ancestry cluster below the approximately 670-donor mean for N-insertions. Serostatus for CMV was the only available immune exposure information.

The study ran its PCR with 60 Vbeta and 13 Jbeta primers. Generated by immunoSEQ multiplex PCR, the TCRdb table keeps only in-frame clones and is missing some. Of about 86,000 clones listed, 75% to 85% are singletons. Trimming removed 10 bases from V and 4 bases from J; junction bases left unmatched: 5. Germline V gene data show CDR1 as SNHLY and CDR2 as FYNNEI. The CDR3 contains 13 residues. The source is a woman aged 35 to 49 in good health and CMV-seropositive. The material sequenced was PBMCs. The chain carries TRBV2 and TRBJ2-1; TRBD1 aligns across 9 bases. The CDR3 DNA is TGTGCCACTGGGACAGGGCCTTACAATGAGCAGTTCTTC. Amino acids: CATGTGPYNEQFF.